One and the same sample provided the 17 T cell receptor beta chains below, sequenced in a study of blood T cells in healthy people across ages (dated by TCRdb to about 2015). Receptor amplification or capture employed 5' RACE. Sequencing was carried out with an Illumina HiSeq 2500. A second roughly 6 to 11 cycle PCR used a sample-barcoded 5' primer and a J-beta primer mix. TCRdb reprocessing: public reads trimmed at Q25 with fastp, clones called with MiXCR, in-frame beta chains kept. Every distinct CDR3 protein forms one entry, paired with its most common genes and DNA. The sample includes about 1 million distinct CDR3 sequences, with under 55% observed a single time. About 19% of the sample belongs to the ten largest clones. Sequenced sample: blood. The receptors derive from a woman aged 60 to 75 in good health.

This clonotype was seen more than once but under ten times. This sequence joins TRBV10-3 and TRBJ2-1, with 11 bases aligning to TRBD2. J gave up 12 bases and V 6 bases, and 7 bases lay outside the gene matches. CDR3 size: 13 residues. Germline CDR1 reads ENHRY; CDR2 reads SYGVKD. The DNA of the CDR3 is TGTGCCATCAGCGCACTAGCGGGAGAGGGGCAGTTCTTC. Its protein product is CAISALAGEGQFF.

This clonotype was counted only a few times. The chain couples TRBV29-1 to TRBJ2-1; D is perhaps TRBD1 or TRBD2 (7 bases each). Germline V lookup: CDR1 SQVTM, CDR2 ANQGSEA. Trimming stripped 7 bases from V and 0 bases from J, with 16 bases between. The CDR3 is 15 amino acids. This CDR3 reads CSAQGGLGSYNEQFF. CDR3 DNA: TGCAGCGCCCAGGGGGGGTTGGGCTCCTACAATGAGCAGTTCTTC.

J is TRBJ2-7 and V is TRBV12-3 or TRBV12-4; 10 bases line up with TRBD2. Trimming at V came to 3 bases and at J to 3 bases, leaving 5 bases not matched to a gene. The CDR3 is made up of 15 amino acids. CDR3 amino acids: CASSLSSGGLYEQYF. As DNA, the CDR3 is TGTGCCAGCAGTTTGTCTAGCGGGGGTCTCTACGAGCAGTACTTC.

The chain joins TRBV20-1 to TRBJ2-7, with unresolved D. Germline V CDR1 and CDR2: DFQATT, SNEGSKA (reference sequence). Trimming removed 1 base from V and 6 bases from J, with 10 bases in between. The CDR3 consists of 12 residues. The CDR3 nucleotides are TGCAGTGCTAGAGGTAAATACCGCGAGCAGTACTTC. Its protein is CSARGKYREQYF.

This clonotype was recorded a few times. This chain links TRBV18 with TRBJ1-2; 8 bases map to TRBD1. The CDR3 spans 15 residues. The germline CDR1 and CDR2 sequences are KGHSH and LQKENI. V dropped 3 bases and J dropped 2; count of bases not matched to a gene: 5. The chain's CDR3 is CASSPDRGGNYGYTF. The CDR3 DNA sequence: TGTGCCAGCTCACCCGACAGGGGCGGGAACTATGGCTACACCTTC.

The rearrangement uses TRBV27 and TRBJ2-3, with 15 bases matching TRBD2. Trimming cost V 2 bases and J 4 bases; bases outside gene matches: 10. The germline V gene encodes CDR1 MNHEY and CDR2 SMNVEV (reference sequence). This CDR3 is built from 19 residues. The CDR3 bases are TGTGCCAGCAGTTTAAGCGGAGGACTAGCGGGAGGGCCGTCAGATACGCAGTATTTT. Amino acid sequence: CASSLSGGLAGGPSDTQYF.

J is TRBJ1-1 and V is TRBV6-5; tentative D call: TRBD1 (6 bases). The germline CDR1 and CDR2 sequences are MNHEY and SVGAGI. V was clipped by 7 bases and J by 5 bases, with 14 bases between them. This CDR3 spans 13 amino acids. The CDR3 loop reads CASIAGVGTEAFF. CDR3 coding DNA: TGTGCCAGCATCGCAGGGGTGGGAACTGAAGCTTTCTTT.

V is TRBV15 and J is TRBJ2-2; a possible D gene is TRBD2 (6 bases). Germline CDR1 LNHNV, CDR2 YYDKDF (reference sequence). The CDR3 loop spans 15 amino acids. The V end lost 5 bases, the J end lost 1 base, and 11 bases lay between the germline ends. CDR3: CATSPGEGNTGELFF. The DNA of the CDR3 is TGTGCCACCAGCCCGGGAGAAGGGAACACCGGGGAGCTGTTTTTT.

This clonotype was detected only a few times. CDR3 loop: CAIRTQENGYTF. CDR3 nucleotides: TGTGCCATCCGAACACAGGAGAATGGCTACACCTTC. V usage is TRBV10-3 and J usage is TRBJ1-2; D might be TRBD1 (5 bases). This CDR3 is built from 12 residues. Trimming took 8 bases from V and 6 from J, leaving 13 bases between them. The germline gives CDR1 ENHRY, CDR2 SYGVKD.

The sample holds one count of this clonotype. The chain joins TRBV9 to TRBJ2-7; no reliable D call. There are 14 residues in the CDR3. Germline CDR1 is SGDLS and CDR2 is YYNGEE. V was trimmed by 2 bases and J by 3 bases, leaving 12 bases between them. The CDR3 loop is CASSVEDPSYEQYF. DNA for the CDR3: TGTGCCAGCAGCGTTGAAGATCCCAGCTACGAGCAGTACTTC.

This clonotype was seen only a few times. This may be a read error, as it is one base from a much larger clone. V is TRBV29-1 and J is TRBJ2-7; D remains ambiguous. The CDR3 is 11 amino acids. V was cut by 1 base and J by 2 bases, with 3 bases left in between. CDR1 SQVTM and CDR2 ANQGSEA come from the germline V gene. In nucleotides, the CDR3 is TGCAGCGTTGAAGTAGCCTACGAGCAGTACTTC. Its protein product is CSVEVAYEQYF.

Concerning this clonotype: No conserved phenylalanine or tryptophan ends this CDR3, so it is likely a read error. This chain links TRBV20-1 with TRBJ2-7; 8 bases match TRBD1. V shed 6 bases, J shed 5 bases, and the junction held 6 bases outside the gene matches. Germline V CDR1 and CDR2: DFQATT, SNEGSKA (reference sequence). This CDR3 comprises 12 residues. CDR3 nucleotides: TGCAGTGCCGAGGACAGGGCCCACGAGCAGTACTAC. As protein: CSAEDRAHEQYY.

In its sample, this clonotype was seen once. This sequence joins TRBV7-6 and TRBJ2-3; 7 positions match TRBD2. Germline V CDR1 and CDR2: SGHVS, FNYEAQ. The CDR3 extends over 17 amino acids. V shed 1 base and J 1 base; nucleotides not matched to a gene: 8. The CDR3 sequence is CASSLEGTSEGTDTQYF. In nucleotides, the CDR3 is TGTGCCAGCAGCTTAGAGGGAACTAGCGAGGGCACAGATACGCAGTATTTT.

CDR3 loop: CASSQIAGMYNEQYF. CDR3 nucleotides: TGTGCCAGCAGCCAAATTGCGGGAATGTACAATGAGCAGTACTTC. This sequence joins TRBV3-1 and TRBJ2-5, with D perhaps TRBD2 (6 bases). The CDR3 has 15 amino acids. Germline CDR1 is LGHDT and CDR2 is YNNKEL (reference sequence). The V end was cut by 2 bases, the J end by 11 bases, with 21 bases between.

J is TRBJ1-2 and V is TRBV14; D is undetermined. CDR1 and CDR2 (germline): SGHDN, FVKESK. The CDR3 runs to 16 residues. V dropped 1 base and J dropped 8 bases, with 20 bases sitting between them. The CDR3 spells CASSQVLQPSSQGYTF. DNA for the CDR3: TGTGCCAGCAGCCAAGTCTTGCAGCCTTCCTCTCAGGGCTACACCTTC.

In its sample, this clonotype was seen a few times. The chain recombines TRBV27 with TRBJ1-1; the D is unclear. Germline V gives CDR1 MNHEY, CDR2 SMNVEV (reference sequence). V lost 6 bases to trimming and J lost 5 bases, with 16 bases between them. The CDR3 is 14 amino acids. CDR3: CASSHPTEETEAFF. The CDR3 DNA sequence: TGTGCCAGCAGCCACCCCACAGAGGAAACTGAAGCTTTCTTT.

V is TRBV6-2 or TRBV6-3 and J is TRBJ1-5; 7 bases align to TRBD1. The germline V gene encodes CDR1 MNHEY and CDR2 SVGEGT. The CDR3 is 17 amino acids. V lost 4 bases, J lost 0 bases, and 9 bases stayed unmatched. CDR3: CASSSRARGLSNQPQHF. CDR3 in DNA: TGTGCCAGCAGTTCCCGAGCGAGGGGGCTTAGCAATCAGCCCCAGCATTTT.